Following are 29 T cell receptor beta chains from one sample sequenced in a study of blood T cell repertoires in COVID-19 (TCRdb year 2020). Library preparation was by the immunoSEQ multiplex PCR assay. TCRdb provides this immuneACCESS table in a form limited to in-frame rearrangements. Some clones are lacking; in checked studies, under half of them reflect an unresolved V gene, and why the rest are absent is not known. The sample table holds 90,000 to 120,000 clones, of which approximately 91% were seen once. Under 7.5% of the sample belongs to the ten largest clones. The sample consisted of peripheral blood. Receptors were obtained from a woman aged 60-70 years with acute or convalescent COVID-19.

This clone has a handful of counts. The CDR3 protein is CASEQETGGTDTQYF. CDR3 sequence (DNA): TGTGCCAGCGAGCAGGAGACGGGGGGCACAGATACGCAGTATTTT. V usage is TRBV14 and J usage is TRBJ2-3, with D possibly being TRBD2 (6 bases). CDR1 SGHDN and CDR2 FVKESK come from the germline V gene. The CDR3 contains 15 residues. Trimming stripped 8 bases from V and 1 base from J, with 16 bases between. The full variable domain, completed using reference TRBV14 and TRBJ2-3, is EAGVTQFPSHSVIEKGQTVTLRCDPISGHDNLYWYRRVMGKEIKFLLHFVKESKQDESGMPNNRFLAERTGGTYSTLKVQPAELEDSGVYFCASEQETGGTDTQYFGPGTRLTVL.

The chain employs TRBV28 and TRBJ2-1, with a tentative D call TRBD1 (6 bases). CDR1 MDHEN and CDR2 SYDVKM come from the germline V gene. The V gene lost 6 bases and the J gene lost 0 bases, with 15 bases spanning the gap. The CDR3 is 16 amino acids. This CDR3 is CASSTLGTSSYNEQFF. The DNA for the CDR3 is TGTGCCAGCAGCACACTCGGGACAAGCTCCTACAATGAGCAGTTCTTC.

The chain employs TRBV28 and TRBJ2-6; possibly TRBD1 for D (6 bases). Germline V gene data show CDR1 as MDHEN and CDR2 as SYDVKM. CDR3 length: 19 residues. The V end was cut by 6 bases, the J end by 0 bases, with 21 bases between. The CDR3 loop is CASSSPFAQGLSGANVLTF. DNA for the CDR3: TGTGCCAGCAGCTCTCCCTTTGCACAGGGCCTCTCTGGGGCCAACGTCCTGACTTTC.

V is TRBV12-3 or TRBV12-4 and J is TRBJ1-1; no firm D call. This CDR3 region has 12 residues. The germline V and J ends were trimmed by 4 bases and 7 bases, with 10 bases remaining between them. The CDR3 DNA is TGTGCCAGCAGTTCCACCGGAGATGAAGCTTTCTTT. It is translated as CASSSTGDEAFF.

The chain combines TRBV6-5 with TRBJ1-1; D is perhaps TRBD1 (5 bases). CDR1 is MNHEY and CDR2 is SVGAGI in the germline V gene. This CDR3 contains 14 residues. Between the trimmed V and J ends, which lost 4 bases and 3 bases, there was a span of 12 bases. The CDR3 region is CASSSPWGDTEAFF. CDR3 nucleotides: TGTGCCAGCAGTTCCCCCTGGGGGGACACTGAAGCTTTCTTT.

This clone appeared a single time. The rearrangement uses TRBV3-1 (or the pseudogene TRBV3-2) and TRBJ2-1; 9 bases are a match to TRBD2. This CDR3 has 17 residues. Trimming took 4 bases from V and 0 from J; bases not matched to a gene: 7. Looked up from germline, CDR1 is LGHDT and CDR2 is YNNKEL (reference sequence). The CDR3 DNA is TGTGCCAGCAGCCGATACCTAGCGGGACGCTCCTACAATGAGCAGTTCTTC. Protein product: CASSRYLAGRSYNEQFF.

The CDR3 sequence: CASSLARQGWLSEQFF. CDR3 in DNA: TGTGCCAGCAGCTTAGCACGCCAGGGTTGGTTGAGTGAGCAGTTCTTC. The chain joins TRBV7-3 to TRBJ2-1; tentatively, D is TRBD1 (5 bases). The length of the CDR3 is 16 residues. Germline loops: CDR1 SGHTA, CDR2 FQGTGA. The V end was cut by 2 bases, the J end by 9 bases, with 20 bases between.

V usage is TRBV29-1 and J usage is TRBJ2-1, with 10 bases that match TRBD2. Per germline, CDR1 SQVTM and CDR2 ANQGSEA. J gave up 3 bases and V 1 base, and 12 bases lay outside the gene matches. The CDR3 is 18 amino acids. CDR3 region: CSVEAYGLAAMLYNEQFF. CDR3 nucleotides: TGCAGCGTTGAAGCCTACGGACTAGCGGCAATGCTCTACAATGAGCAGTTCTTC.

The gene calls are TRBV20-1 and TRBJ1-5; maybe TRBD1 (5 bases). The CDR3 is 14 residues long. Trimming removed 3 bases at V and 1 base at J, with 10 bases between. Germline CDR1 and CDR2: DFQATT and SNEGSKA (reference sequence). In DNA, the CDR3 is TGCAGTGCTAGTACGGGGGTAAGCAATCAGCCCCAGCATTTT. Translated, it gives CSASTGVSNQPQHF.

The chain employs TRBV18 and TRBJ2-4; maybe TRBD1 (6 bases). CDR1 KGHSH and CDR2 LQKENI come from the germline V gene. This CDR3 is 16 amino acids long. The V end lost 1 base, the J end lost 0 bases, and 10 bases lay between the germline ends. In DNA form, the CDR3 reads TGTGCCAGCTCACCACAAGGACAGTTAGCCAAAAACATTCAGTACTTC. Amino acids: CASSPQGQLAKNIQYF.

This clone was found once. The chain joins TRBV12-3 or TRBV12-4 to TRBJ1-3, with no clear D. The V end was cut by 8 bases, the J end by 2 bases, with 10 bases between. The CDR3 spans 13 residues. The CDR3 spells CASRLAPGNTIYF. CDR3 bases: TGTGCCAGCCGATTGGCCCCTGGAAACACCATATATTTT.

The rearrangement joins TRBV5-4 to TRBJ2-5, with a weak D call TRBD1 (5 bases). CDR1 SGHNT and CDR2 YYREEE come from the germline V gene (reference sequence). The CDR3 runs to 13 residues. Trimming shortened V by 2 bases and J by 1 base, and 6 bases separated the two germline ends. For the CDR3, the DNA is TGTGCCAGCAGCTTCCAGGGCCAAGAGACCCAGTACTTC. Translation gives CASSFQGQETQYF.

The genes are TRBV25-1 and TRBJ1-2; 7 bases are a match to TRBD1. CDR3 length: 14 amino acids. Unmatched junction bases numbered 9, after V lost 9 bases and J lost 2 bases. In germline, CDR1 is MGHDK, CDR2 SYGVNS. DNA of the CDR3: TGTGCCAGTGCCTCCCGAGGGGGCAACTATGGCTACACCTTC. It translates to CASASRGGNYGYTF.

The genes are TRBV19 and TRBJ2-3; 9 positions match TRBD2. The CDR3 totals 17 residues. Germline CDR1 reads LNHDA; CDR2 reads SQIVND (reference sequence). The trim removed 6 bases at V and 5 bases at J, leaving 15 bases unmatched. CDR3: CASSTRSGSLLRDTQYF. In nucleotides, the CDR3 is TGTGCCAGTAGCACACGTAGCGGGAGCCTCCTACGAGATACGCAGTATTTT.

V usage is TRBV5-1 and J usage is TRBJ1-2; TRBD1 matches 8 bases. In germline, CDR1 is SGHRS, CDR2 YFSETQ. This CDR3 comprises 15 residues. Trimming cost V 0 bases and J 8 bases; bases outside gene matches: 9. The CDR3 DNA reads as TGCGCCAGCAGCTTGGACATCAGGGGGCTAGGGGGCTACACCTTC. Amino acids: CASSLDIRGLGGYTF.

The chain combines TRBV28 with TRBJ2-6; 7 positions agree with TRBD1. After removal of 5 bases from V and 4 bases from J, the junction contained 5 bases not matched to a gene. Germline-derived CDR1 and CDR2 are MDHEN and SYDVKM. The CDR3 consists of 15 residues. CDR3 residues: CASSLGGSGANVLTF. The CDR3 DNA reads TGTGCCAGCAGTCTAGGGGGCTCGGGGGCCAACGTCCTGACTTTC.

The chain is built from TRBV28 and TRBJ2-5; TRBD2 agrees at 9 bases. The junction had 8 bases not matched to a gene; V was cut back by 11 bases and J by 4 bases. This CDR3 spans 13 amino acids. Per the germline V gene, CDR1 is MDHEN and CDR2 is SYDVKM. In DNA, the CDR3 is TGTGCCGTTGAAGCGGGAGGAAGAGAGACCCAGTACTTC. This translates into CAVEAGGRETQYF.

The chain has TRBV7-3 and TRBJ2-1, with 7 bases aligning to TRBD2. Per germline, CDR1 SGHTA and CDR2 FQGTGA. This CDR3 is 15 amino acids long. Trimming took 2 bases from V and 5 from J; bases not matched to a gene: 6. The CDR3 DNA reads TGTGCCAGCAGCTTAGCGGCTAGCGGTAACAATGAGCAGTTCTTC. Translated, it gives CASSLAASGNNEQFF.

This chain connects TRBV7-9 to TRBJ2-1; D remains unclear. This CDR3 is 12 amino acids long. Germline lookup yields CDR1 SEHNR and CDR2 FQNEAQ (reference sequence). V was cut by 2 bases and J by 5 bases, with 4 bases left in between. The CDR3 DNA sequence: TGTGCCAGCAGCTTACTAGACAATGAGCAGTTCTTC. The encoded protein is CASSLLDNEQFF.

V usage is TRBV11-2 and J usage is TRBJ2-1; the match to TRBD1 covers 11 bases. This CDR3 spans 13 amino acids. Germline-derived CDR1 and CDR2 are SGHAT and FQNNGV. With V trimmed by 6 bases and J by 9 bases, 4 bases remained unmatched. CDR3 region: CASSWTGGGEQFF. The CDR3, as DNA: TGTGCCAGCAGTTGGACAGGGGGCGGTGAGCAGTTCTTC.

J is TRBJ2-1 and V is TRBV6-6; the match to TRBD2 covers 8 bases. V shed 0 bases and J 4 bases; nucleotides not matched to a gene: 5. There are 16 residues in the CDR3. CDR1 and CDR2 (germline): MNHNY, SVGAGI (reference sequence). CDR3 sequence reads: CASSYSGSSGYNEQFF. The CDR3 coding sequence is TGTGCCAGCAGTTACTCCGGGTCTAGCGGGTACAATGAGCAGTTCTTC.

This chain uses TRBV28 with TRBJ1-1, with 9 bases identical to TRBD1. The CDR3 has 16 residues. V gave up 4 bases and J gave up 4 bases; unmatched junction bases: 10. Looked up from germline, CDR1 is MDHEN and CDR2 is SYDVKM. In nucleotides, the CDR3 is TGTGCCAGCAGTTCGTACAGGGGGCCCTCAGGCACTGAAGCTTTCTTT. Protein sequence: CASSSYRGPSGTEAFF.

J is TRBJ1-1 and V is TRBV30; 9 nucleotides line up with TRBD1. Looked up from germline, CDR1 is GTSNPN and CDR2 is SVGIG (reference sequence). The CDR3 is 17 amino acids. Trimming took 3 bases from V and 0 from J; bases not matched to a gene: 11. In DNA form, the CDR3 reads TGTGCCTGGAGGCCGTTTCGGACAGGGGCCTTGAACACTGAAGCTTTCTTT. Translation gives CAWRPFRTGALNTEAFF.

The chain employs TRBV5-5 and TRBJ2-1; 7 positions agree with TRBD2. This CDR3 contains 15 residues. V lost 6 bases, J lost 9 bases, and 15 bases stayed unmatched. Germline assignment: CDR1 SGHKS and CDR2 YYEKEE (reference sequence). This CDR3 reads CASIPSGGMGGEQFF. The CDR3 bases are TGTGCCAGCATTCCGTCGGGAGGAATGGGAGGTGAGCAGTTCTTC.

This clone was picked up a small number of times. The V gene is TRBV29-1, the J gene TRBJ2-1; D gene unclear. V shed 2 bases and J shed 5 bases, with 10 bases lying between them. The CDR3 length is 13 residues. CDR1 is SQVTM, CDR2 ANQGSEA, per germline. The CDR3 DNA follows: TGCAGCGTTGAACTCCGGGTTAACAATGAGCAGTTCTTC. It translates to CSVELRVNNEQFF.

The genes are TRBV2 and TRBJ2-2; tentatively, D is TRBD1 (5 bases). Germline V CDR1 and CDR2: SNHLY, FYNNEI. The V end lost 3 bases, the J end lost 4 bases, and 18 bases lay between the germline ends. The CDR3 spans 17 residues. The CDR3 nucleotides read TGTGCCAGCAGTGAGTCCAGGGAAAGGTTCAGCACCGGGGAGCTGTTTTTT. Its translation is CASSESRERFSTGELFF. Combining the CDR3 with reference TRBV2 and TRBJ2-2 gives the whole variable domain EPEVTQTPSHQVTQMGQEVILRCVPISNHLYFYWYRQILGQKVEFLVSFYNNEISEKSEIFDDQFSVERPDGSNFTLKIRSTKLEDSAMYFCASSESRERFSTGELFFGEGSRLTVL.

This rearrangement joins TRBV28 to TRBJ2-7; maybe TRBD1 (5 bases). The CDR3 extends over 18 amino acids. The V gene's germline CDR1 is MDHEN and CDR2 SYDVKM. Trimming pared 1 base from V and 3 bases from J, leaving 22 bases between. The CDR3: CASSLLGRAISDGYEQYF. The CDR3 nucleotides read TGTGCCAGCAGTTTATTGGGCAGGGCCATATCGGATGGCTACGAGCAGTACTTC.

The gene calls are TRBV6-1 and TRBJ2-1; 9 bases agree with TRBD1. With V trimmed by 3 bases and J by 3 bases, 3 bases remained unmatched. The CDR3 is 15 amino acids. The germline V gene has CDR1 MNHNS and CDR2 SASEGT. In nucleotides, the CDR3 is TGTGCCAGCAGTGAGGGGACAGGGTTCTACAATGAGCAGTTCTTC. Its protein is CASSEGTGFYNEQFF.

The rearrangement joins TRBV3-1 (or the pseudogene TRBV3-2) to TRBJ2-1; possible D gene TRBD2, 5 bases. CDR3 length: 12 amino acids. CDR1 and CDR2 (germline): LGHDT, YNNKEL (reference sequence). V was pared by 4 bases and J by 7 bases, with 8 bases between. The CDR3 DNA follows: TGTGCCAGCAGCCCGAGCGGAAATGAGCAGTTCTTC. Translating gives CASSPSGNEQFF.